This record covers a single TCR beta chain. With 4 bases clipped from V and 6 bases from J, the junction kept 6 bases outside the gene matches. The CDR3 totals 15 residues. In germline, CDR1 is SGHRS, CDR2 YFSETQ. The sample is drawn from a study of blood T cell repertoires in COVID-19. Study background: PBMCs, B-cell-depleted T cells, or T cells were the source of the cDNA or gDNA that made up the material.

Using immunoSEQ multiplex PCR, the repertoire was profiled, and TCRdb retains in-frame clones only, with some absent. The data show under 300,000 clones, with over 65% seen just once and 3.3% held by the top ten. The TCR comes from an elderly woman with acute or convalescent COVID-19. V and J are TRBV5-1 and TRBJ2-4; 11 bases align to TRBD1. The material sequenced was peripheral blood. This CDR3 reads CASSRTGGEGNIQYF. The CDR3 DNA sequence: TGCGCCAGCAGCCGGACAGGGGGCGAGGGAAACATTCAGTACTTC.